The sequence of this TCR beta chain was determined in a study of cytomegalovirus exposure and HLA in healthy donors. Whole-study results and caveats: Earlier analysis looked at TCR beta V segments, and most were productive about 90% or about 30% of the time. Later analysis indicated greater clonal expansion among HLA-associated TCR beta chains than among equally common other chains.

This PCR relied on a set of 60 Vbeta primers and 13 Jbeta primers. In the original analysis: A later analysis counted approximately 88 million unique TCR beta chains, 10 million to 12 million shared. This table comes from immunoSEQ multiplex PCR, and its TCRdb copy is limited to in-frame clones, with some not included. V and J calls and clone size are those listed in that table; D and trimming were worked out from the DNA. This sample carries more than 90,000 clones, roughly four fifths of them seen once, and the ten largest clones take roughly 0.63%. CDR1 SGHDT and CDR2 YYEEEE come from the germline V gene. The CDR3 contains 14 residues. Deletions cut 0 bases from V and 9 bases from J, with 13 bases between. On this clone itself: Its specificity is not known.

The sequence came from a young man in good health and CMV-seronegative. Sequences were obtained from PBMCs. This sequence joins TRBV5-6 and TRBJ1-5, with D unresolved. CDR3 DNA sequence: TGTGCCAGCAGCTTGGGCGGAGCCCCGTGGCCCCAGCATTTT. Amino acid sequence: CASSLGGAPWPQHF. The full variable domain, completed using reference TRBV5-6 and TRBJ1-5, is DAGVTQSPTHLIKTRGQQVTLRCSPKSGHDTVSWYQQALGQGPQFIFQYYEEEERQRGNFPDRFSGHQFPNYSSELNVNALLLGDSALYLCASSLGGAPWPQHFGDGTRLSIL.